Following are 10 T cell receptor beta chains from one sample sequenced in a study of T cell responses to AZD1222 COVID-19 vaccine. TCRdb's copy holds only in-frame clones and misses some; the assay was immunoSEQ multiplex PCR. The table has 120,000 to 150,000 clones, 82% seen once. This sample comprised peripheral blood, obtained on day 0 of MenACWY control vaccination. The source of these receptors is an adult in good health.

The V gene is TRBV27, the J gene TRBJ2-3; 11 bases align to TRBD1. The CDR3 sequence is 15 residues long. V shed 6 bases, J shed 6 bases, and the junction held 8 bases outside the gene matches. CDR1 is MNHEY, CDR2 SMNVEV, per germline (reference sequence). The CDR3 sequence: CASSQDGQGADTQYF. In nucleotides, the CDR3 is TGTGCCAGCAGCCAAGACGGACAGGGGGCGGATACGCAGTATTTT.

The rearrangement links TRBV7-8 to TRBJ2-5, with D hard to call. Germline V CDR1 and CDR2: SGHVS, FQNEAQ. Trimming pared 0 bases from V and 3 bases from J, leaving 5 bases between. The CDR3 is 13 amino acids. The CDR3 here is CASSLAAEETQYF. CDR3 sequence (DNA): TGTGCCAGCAGCTTAGCCGCCGAAGAGACCCAGTACTTC.

This rearrangement joins TRBV5-4 to TRBJ1-3; no reliable D call. This CDR3 contains 18 residues. Germline V gives CDR1 SGHNT, CDR2 YYREEE (reference sequence). The V gene lost 4 bases and the J gene lost 0 bases, with 20 bases spanning the gap. CDR3 residues: CASSRVPKGQPSGNTIYF. For the CDR3, the DNA is TGTGCCAGCAGCCGGGTTCCTAAGGGCCAACCCTCTGGAAACACCATATATTTT.

This chain connects TRBV5-1 to TRBJ2-1; 10 positions agree with TRBD2. The V gene end was trimmed by 0 bases and the J gene end by 10 bases; junction bases not matched to a gene: 7. Germline V gene data show CDR1 as SGHRS and CDR2 as YFSETQ. The CDR3 is 15 amino acids. CDR3 loop: CASSLGASGGREQFF. The CDR3 bases are TGCGCCAGCAGCTTGGGGGCTAGCGGGGGCCGGGAGCAGTTCTTC.

In the case of this clone: This CDR3 is also generated by other DNA sequences in the sample. This chain joins TRBV7-9 and TRBJ2-7, with D tentatively TRBD1 (6 bases). The V and J ends lost 3 bases and 1 base respectively, with 10 bases between them. Germline CDR1 SEHNR, CDR2 FQNEAQ (reference sequence). The CDR3 is made up of 14 amino acids. CDR3 residues: CASSFGQPSYEQYF. CDR3 coding DNA: TGTGCCAGCAGCTTCGGACAGCCGTCCTACGAGCAGTACTTC.

This chain links TRBV19 with TRBJ2-5; D gene uncertain. The CDR3 loop spans 13 amino acids. Trimming removed 3 bases from V and 5 bases from J, with 10 bases in between. CDR1 LNHDA and CDR2 SQIVND come from the germline V gene (reference sequence). CDR3 DNA: TGTGCCAGTAGTATTTCTGGGGTCGAGACCCAGTACTTC. Protein: CASSISGVETQYF.

The rearrangement joins TRBV6-5 to TRBJ1-2; D might be TRBD1 (5 bases). V gave up 7 bases and J gave up 4 bases, with 10 bases separating them. Per germline, CDR1 MNHEY and CDR2 SVGAGI. This CDR3 contains 12 residues. The DNA of the CDR3 is TGTGCCAGCATGGGGGTCGGCTATGGCTACACCTTC. Translating it yields CASMGVGYGYTF.

This clone was detected once. The chain employs TRBV3-1 (or the pseudogene TRBV3-2) and TRBJ1-3; the D gene is possibly TRBD1 (5 bases). Germline V CDR1 and CDR2: LGHDT, YNNKEL (reference sequence). V lost 2 bases and J lost 14, with 13 bases in between. The CDR3 is made up of 12 amino acids. CDR3 sequence reads: CASSQLRAGLYF. In DNA, the CDR3 is TGTGCCAGCAGCCAATTGAGGGCAGGGTTATATTTT.

J is TRBJ2-2 and V is TRBV11-2; D is tentatively TRBD1 or TRBD2 (6 bases each). The germline V and J ends were trimmed by 5 bases and 7 bases, with 11 bases remaining between them. This CDR3 spans 13 amino acids. CDR1 is SGHAT, CDR2 FQNNGV, per germline. Written as DNA, the CDR3 is TGTGCCAGCAGCCGGGGGCTTGGCGGGGAGCTGTTTTTT. The encoded protein is CASSRGLGGELFF.

The chain joins TRBV11-2 to TRBJ1-2; D perhaps matches TRBD1 (6 bases). The V end lost 2 bases, the J end lost 3 bases, and 13 bases lay between the germline ends. Per the germline V gene, CDR1 is SGHAT and CDR2 is FQNNGV. The CDR3 is 15 amino acids. The CDR3 DNA is TGTGCCAGCAGCTTACTCACATCAGGGGACTATGGCTACACCTTC. Its translation: CASSLLTSGDYGYTF. The full variable domain, in which reference TRBV11-2 and TRBJ1-2 provide the parts outside the CDR3, is EAGVAQSPRYKIIEKRQSVAFWCNPISGHATLYWYQQILGQGPKLLIQFQNNGVVDDSQLPKDRFSAERLKGVDSTLKIQPAKLEDSAVYLCASSLLTSGDYGYTFGSGTRLTVV.